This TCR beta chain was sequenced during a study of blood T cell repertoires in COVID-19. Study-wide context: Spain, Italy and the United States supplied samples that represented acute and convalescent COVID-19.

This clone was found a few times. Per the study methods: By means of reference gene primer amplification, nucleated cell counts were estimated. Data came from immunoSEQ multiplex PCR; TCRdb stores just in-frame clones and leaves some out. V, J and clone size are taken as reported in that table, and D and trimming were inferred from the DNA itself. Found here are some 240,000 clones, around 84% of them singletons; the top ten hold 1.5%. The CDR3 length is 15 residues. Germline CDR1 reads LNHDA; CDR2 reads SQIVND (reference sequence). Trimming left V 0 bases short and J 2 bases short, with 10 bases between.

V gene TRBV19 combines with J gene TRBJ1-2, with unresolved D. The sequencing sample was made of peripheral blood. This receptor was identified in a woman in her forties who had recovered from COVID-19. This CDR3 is CASSIDLSENYGYTF. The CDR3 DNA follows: TGTGCCAGTAGTATAGATCTCTCCGAGAACTATGGCTACACCTTC.